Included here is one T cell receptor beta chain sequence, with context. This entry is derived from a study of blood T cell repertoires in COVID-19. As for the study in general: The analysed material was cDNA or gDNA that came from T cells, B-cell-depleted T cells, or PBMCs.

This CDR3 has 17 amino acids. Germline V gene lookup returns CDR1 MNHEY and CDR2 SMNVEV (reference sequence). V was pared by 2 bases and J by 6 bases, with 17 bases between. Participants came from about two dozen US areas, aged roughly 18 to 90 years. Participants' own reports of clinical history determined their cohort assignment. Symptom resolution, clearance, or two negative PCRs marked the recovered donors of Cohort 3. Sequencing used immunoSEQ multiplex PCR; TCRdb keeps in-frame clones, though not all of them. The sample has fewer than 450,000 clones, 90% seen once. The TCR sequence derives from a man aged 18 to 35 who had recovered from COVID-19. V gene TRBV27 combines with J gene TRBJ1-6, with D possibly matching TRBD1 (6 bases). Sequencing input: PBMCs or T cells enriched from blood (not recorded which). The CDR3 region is CASSLEAGRGGNSPLHF. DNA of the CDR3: TGTGCCAGCAGTTTAGAGGCGGGCAGGGGCGGTAATTCACCCCTCCACTTT.